This T cell receptor beta chain was identified during a study of Ad26.COV2.S vaccination and SARS-CoV-2 variants. As for the study in general: A participant enrolled in the COV1001 Ad26.COV2.S trial arm provided the sample. Intramuscularly, Ad26.COV2.S was given either once or twice, 56 days apart.

This clone turned up a few times. Stated treatment: 15 to 20 received Ad26.COV2.S at low or high dose, single or two shots; roughly 5 received placebo; per-sample allocation not given. Each sample was drawn 63 days after the first injection (of vaccine or placebo). The vaccine delivered Wuhan-strain SARS-CoV-2 spike through an Ad26 vector. Some clones are missing from TCRdb's copy, which holds only in-frame ones; the method was immunoSEQ multiplex PCR. The sample has 350,000 to 500,000 clones, roughly nine tenths seen once. The CDR3 contains 13 residues. The germline CDR1 and CDR2 sequences are SGHRS and YFSETQ. The V end was cut by 5 bases, the J end by 4 bases, with 9 bases between.

This sequence was found in a person aged 18-65 years who received the Ad26.COV2.S COVID-19 vaccine or a placebo. This chain links TRBV5-1 with TRBJ1-4; no definite D call. Sample: peripheral blood, taken in a trial of Ad26.COV2.S vaccine versus placebo. The CDR3 spells CASRRGSNEKLFF. CDR3 nucleotide sequence: TGCGCCAGCAGACGAGGGAGTAATGAAAAACTGTTTTTT.